This T cell receptor beta chain stems from a study of blood T cell repertoires in COVID-19. From germline, CDR1 is KGHSH and CDR2 LQKENI. The V and J ends lost 6 bases and 1 base, in that order; junction bases with no gene match: 2. The CDR3 is made up of 13 amino acids. In terms of age and location, participants ranged from roughly 18 to 95 years and lived in 24 US areas. Participants' reported clinical history set cohort assignment. Recovery among Cohort 3 donors was established by two negative PCRs, clearance, or symptom resolution. The repertoire was sequenced with immunoSEQ multiplex PCR; TCRdb's copy has only in-frame clones and lacks some. The sample contains about 240,000 clones, 80% to 90% of which appear only once.

This rearrangement joins TRBV18 to TRBJ1-1; 7 bases are shared with TRBD1. This receptor was taken from a woman aged 25 to 45 who had recovered from COVID-19. Sequencing used PBMCs or T cells enriched from blood (not recorded which). This CDR3 reads CASSDRKNTEAFF. The CDR3 DNA follows: TGTGCCAGCTCGGACAGGAAGAACACTGAAGCTTTCTTT.